These T cell receptor beta chains were read from a single sample in a study of cytomegalovirus exposure and HLA in healthy donors. Produced via immunoSEQ multiplex PCR; TCRdb's table is partial and in-frame only. The repertoire holds around 110,000 clones, with 81% as singletons. Sequenced input: PBMCs. The receptors shown here come from a woman aged 25 to 39 in good health and CMV-seronegative. CDR3s include the opening cysteine and the closing phenylalanine or tryptophan. Fields, in order: clone size, J gene, D gene, V gene, CDR3 DNA, CDR3 protein. A D gene is named only where the DNA matches it firmly. Size values are once, few and many counts, or a class for expanded clones, and some rows have none.

.	TRBJ1-4	TRBD1	TRBV6-1	TGTGCCAGCAGCTTAGCGGGACAGGGGAATGAAAAACTGTTTTTT	CASSLAGQGNEKLFF
.	TRBJ2-1	TRBD2	TRBV7-3	TGTGCCAGCAGCTTGACTAGCGGGAGTGGGAATGAGCAGTTCTTC	CASSLTSGSGNEQFF
.	TRBJ1-2	.	TRBV7-9	TGTGCCAGCAGCTGGGACATCGTCCTCGGCGGCTACACCTTC	CASSWDIVLGGYTF
.	TRBJ2-2	TRBD1	TRBV5-6	TGTGCCAGCACTATGACAGGGGCGAGGAACACCGGGGAGCTGTTTTTT	CASTMTGARNTGELFF
.	TRBJ1-4	.	TRBV9	TGTGCCAGCAGCGTCAATGGTAGAAGTGAAAAACTGTTTTTC	CASSVNGRSEKLFF
.	TRBJ2-3	.	TRBV21-1	TGTGCCAGCAGCGGGCCAGGTACAGATACGCAGTATTTT	CASSGPGTDTQYF
.	TRBJ2-7	TRBD2	TRBV6-5	TGTGCCAGCAGTTACGGGCTAGCGGCCTACGAGCAGTACTTC	CASSYGLAAYEQYF
.	TRBJ2-3	TRBD2	TRBV27	TGTGCCAGCAGTTTCCAGAGACTAGCGGGAGGAGGCACAGATACGCAGTATTTT	CASSFQRLAGGGTDTQYF
.	TRBJ1-1	.	TRBV28	TGTGCCAGCAGTCCCGATCAGTTATTGAACACTGAAGCTTTCTTT	CASSPDQLLNTEAFF
.	TRBJ1-5	TRBD1	TRBV7-9	TGTGCCAGCAGCTTAGGGACAGGGGGCGTCGGCAATCAGCCCCAGCATTTT	CASSLGTGGVGNQPQHF
.	TRBJ1-5	.	TRBV10-1	TGCGCCAGCATCCCGAACCAATGGGAGGGCGATCAGCCCCAGCATTTT	CASIPNQWEGDQPQHF
.	TRBJ2-3	.	TRBV5-1	TGCGCCAGCAGCTTAAGCGCGTCCGGCACAGATACGCAGTATTTT	CASSLSASGTDTQYF
.	TRBJ2-1	.	TRBV6-4	TGTGCCAGCAGTGAGATCATCTTCGGCGGGGAGCAGTTCTTC	CASSEIIFGGEQFF
.	TRBJ1-4	TRBD1	TRBV7-6	TGTGCCAGCAGCTTAGACGGGACAGCTAATGAAAAACTGTTTTTT	CASSLDGTANEKLFF
.	TRBJ1-5	.	TRBV27	TGTGCCAGCAGTTTATCGGGGGGACTCCGCAATCAGCCCCAGCATTTT	CASSLSGGLRNQPQHF
.	TRBJ2-1	TRBD1	TRBV28	TGTGCCAGCAGTTTCCGGGACAGGGGCCACAATGAGCAGTTCTTC	CASSFRDRGHNEQFF
.	TRBJ1-2	.	TRBV28	TGTGCCAGCAGTTTAAATGGGGGCCACTATGGCTACACCTTC	CASSLNGGHYGYTF
once	TRBJ2-7	TRBD2	TRBV5-1	TGCGCCAGCAACCCCCTTGCGGGAGAGCCTTACGAGCAGTACTTC	CASNPLAGEPYEQYF
.	TRBJ2-1	.	TRBV4-3	TGCGCCAGCAGCCAAGTGTCCGCGGACTGGGACTACAATGAGCAGTTCTTC	CASSQVSADWDYNEQFF
.	TRBJ2-3	.	TRBV28	TGTGCCAGCAGTTCGGGACTCGATACGCAGTATTTT	CASSSGLDTQYF
.	TRBJ2-1	.	TRBV9	TGTGCCAGCAGCGTAGCCCGGGTGGGTCTCAATGAGCAGTTCTTC	CASSVARVGLNEQFF
.	TRBJ2-1	.	TRBV7-3	TGTGCCAGCAGCTCTCTGGCGGGTAATGAGCAGTTCTTC	CASSSLAGNEQFF
.	TRBJ2-1	TRBD2	TRBV14	TGTGCCAGCAGCCCTCCACTAGCGGGACAGCCTACGTTCTTC	CASSPPLAGQPTFF
.	TRBJ2-5	TRBD1	TRBV6-5	TGTGCCAGCAGACTGGGACAGCTTTGGAAGACCCAGTACTTC	CASRLGQLWKTQYF
.	TRBJ2-7	TRBD2	TRBV25-1	TGTGCCACCGGGGGGTACGAGCAGTACTTC	CATGGYEQYF
once	TRBJ2-2	TRBD2	TRBV27	TGTGCCAGCAAGACTAGCGGGAGGGTGAACACCGGGGAGCTGTTTTTT	CASKTSGRVNTGELFF
.	TRBJ1-2	.	TRBV4-1	TGCGCCAGCAGCCAAGTGGGGGGGGCCAATGGCTACACCTTC	CASSQVGGANGYTF
.	TRBJ2-2	TRBD1	TRBV19	TGTGCCAGTAGTACGAGACAGGGGGTCATCGGGGAGCTGTTTTTT	CASSTRQGVIGELFF
.	TRBJ1-1	.	TRBV5-6	TGTGCCAGCAGCTTTCGCCGGGACACTGAAGCTTTCTTT	CASSFRRDTEAFF
.	TRBJ2-7	TRBD2	TRBV6-1	TGTGCCAGCAGTGTCCAAACTAGCGGGGACTACGAGCAGTACTTC	CASSVQTSGDYEQYF
.	TRBJ2-3	.	TRBV6-4	TGTGCCAGCAGTGGCATCGGGGGTAGCACAGATACGCAGTATTTT	CASSGIGGSTDTQYF
once	TRBJ2-2	TRBD2	TRBV30	TGTGCCTGGAATGGCGGGAGGGCGGACACCGGGGAGCTGTTTTTT	CAWNGGRADTGELFF
.	TRBJ2-1	TRBD2	TRBV28	TGTGCCAGCAGCTTGGGCGGGAGGGCCAGATACAATGAGCAGTTCTTC	CASSLGGRARYNEQFF
few	TRBJ2-1	.	TRBV27	TGTGCCAGCAGTCCCACTTGGACAGCCGACAATGAGCAGTTCTTC	CASSPTWTADNEQFF
.	TRBJ1-1	.	TRBV6-5	TGTGCCAGCAGCCCCCCAGGGGTAGAGAACACTGAAGCTTTCTTT	CASSPPGVENTEAFF
.	TRBJ2-7	TRBD1	TRBV2	TGTGCCAGCAGTGACCGGGACAGAGCCTACGAGCAGTACTTC	CASSDRDRAYEQYF
.	TRBJ1-2	.	TRBV27	TGTGCCAGCAGTCTAACCCGACAGACCTATGGCTACACCTTC	CASSLTRQTYGYTF
.	TRBJ2-7	TRBD1	TRBV7-8	TGTGCCAGCAGCCCGGACAGGGCCTACGAGCAGTACTTC	CASSPDRAYEQYF
.	TRBJ1-6	.	TRBV6-5	TGTGCCAGCAGTTACTGGGGAGGCAATTCACCCCTCCACTTT	CASSYWGGNSPLHF
.	TRBJ2-7	TRBD2	TRBV6-5	TGTGCCAGCACCCCGGGCGCGGGGGGATACGAGCAGTACTTC	CASTPGAGGYEQYF
.	TRBJ2-3	TRBD2	TRBV28	TGTGCCAGCAGCCTTACTAGCGAGACAGATACGCAGTATTTT	CASSLTSETDTQYF
.	TRBJ2-1	.	TRBV1	TGCACCAGCAGCCCCCACCGGGAGGTTGAGCAGTTCTTC	CTSSPHREVEQFF
few	TRBJ2-7	.	TRBV18	TGTGCCAGCTCACCACGGGGGGTACGGTACGAGCAGTACTTC	CASSPRGVRYEQYF
.	TRBJ2-5	.	TRBV5-4	TGTGCCAGCAGCCCACAGAGTAAAGAGACCCAGTACTTC	CASSPQSKETQYF
.	TRBJ2-5	.	TRBV9	TGTGCCAGCAGCGTAAGAGGAGGAGAGACCCAGTACTTC	CASSVRGGETQYF
.	TRBJ1-5	.	TRBV28	TGTGCCAGCAGTTCCGGTTATAGCAATCAGCCCCAGCATTTT	CASSSGYSNQPQHF
few	TRBJ1-4	.	TRBV5-6	TGTGCCAGCAGCTTGGACGGTGAAAAACTGTTTTTT	CASSLDGEKLFF
.	TRBJ2-3	.	TRBV27	TGTGCCAGCAGTTTATCCCCTAGTCGACCCACAGATACGCAGTATTTT	CASSLSPSRPTDTQYF
.	TRBJ2-5	TRBD1	TRBV7-9	TGTGCCAGCAGCGGGGACAGGATCCAAGAGACCCAGTACTTC	CASSGDRIQETQYF
.	TRBJ2-3	TRBD1	TRBV19	TGTGCCAGTAGTCGGACAGGGGGTTCAGATACGCAGTATTTT	CASSRTGGSDTQYF
few	TRBJ2-1	TRBD1	TRBV27	TGTGCCAGCTCCAAATGGGGGACAGGGAACGAGCAGTTCTTC	CASSKWGTGNEQFF
.	TRBJ1-1	.	TRBV7-8	TGTGCCAGCAGGCGCAACAGGGACATGAACACTGAAGCTTTCTTT	CASRRNRDMNTEAFF
once	TRBJ2-2	.	TRBV19	TGTGCCAGTAGTATAGCCCAGGCTACCGGGGAGCTGTTTTTT	CASSIAQATGELFF
.	TRBJ2-7	TRBD2	TRBV27	TGTGCCAGCAGTCCGATCACCCCATTAGCGGGCAGCTCCTACGAGCAGTACTTC	CASSPITPLAGSSYEQYF
.	TRBJ1-4	.	TRBV2	TGTGCCAGCATTGGCCTCGGGGGGCCTAATGAAAAACTGTTTTTT	CASIGLGGPNEKLFF
.	TRBJ2-3	.	TRBV10-3	TGTGCCATCAGTGAGTCGCCTACTAGCACAGATACGCAGTATTTT	CAISESPTSTDTQYF
few	TRBJ2-3	TRBD2	TRBV4-3	TGCGCCAGCAGCCACGGACTAGCGGAGGCGGGAGATACGCAGTATTTT	CASSHGLAEAGDTQYF
.	TRBJ1-4	TRBD1	TRBV9	TGTGCCAGCAGCGTAACTCCTGCCGCTCGACAGGGGGCCGTTGAAAAACTGTTTTTT	CASSVTPAARQGAVEKLFF